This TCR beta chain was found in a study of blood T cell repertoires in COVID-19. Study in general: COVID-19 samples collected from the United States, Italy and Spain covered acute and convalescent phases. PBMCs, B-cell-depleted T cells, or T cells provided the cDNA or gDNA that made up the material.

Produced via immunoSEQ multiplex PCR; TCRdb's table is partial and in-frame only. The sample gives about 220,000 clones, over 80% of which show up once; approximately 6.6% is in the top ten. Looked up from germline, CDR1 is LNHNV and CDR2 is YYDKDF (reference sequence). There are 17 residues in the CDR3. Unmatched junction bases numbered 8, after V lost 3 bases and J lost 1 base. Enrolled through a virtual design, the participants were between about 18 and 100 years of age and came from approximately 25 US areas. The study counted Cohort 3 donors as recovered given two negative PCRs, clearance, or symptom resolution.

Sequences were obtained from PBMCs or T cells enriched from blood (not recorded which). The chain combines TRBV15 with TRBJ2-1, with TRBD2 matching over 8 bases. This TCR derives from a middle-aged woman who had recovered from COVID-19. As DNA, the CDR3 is TGTGCCACCAGCAGGGACTTAGCGGGACGATCCTACAATGAGCAGTTCTTC. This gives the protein CATSRDLAGRSYNEQFF.